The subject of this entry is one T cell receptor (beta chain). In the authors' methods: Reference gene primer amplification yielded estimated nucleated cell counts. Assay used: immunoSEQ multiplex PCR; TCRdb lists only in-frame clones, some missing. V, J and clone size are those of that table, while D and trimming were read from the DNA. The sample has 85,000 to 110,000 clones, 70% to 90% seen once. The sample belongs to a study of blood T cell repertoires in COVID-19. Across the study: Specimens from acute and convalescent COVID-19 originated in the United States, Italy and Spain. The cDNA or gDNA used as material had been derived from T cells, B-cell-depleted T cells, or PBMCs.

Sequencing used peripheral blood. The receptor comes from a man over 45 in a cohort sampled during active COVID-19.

The CDR3 nucleotides are TGTGCCAGCAGCCGGGACAGTGATTCACCCCTCCACTTT. Amino acid sequence: CASSRDSDSPLHF. The V and J genes are TRBV6-5 and TRBJ1-6; 7 bases are a match to TRBD1. The CDR3 sequence is 13 residues long. Germline V gene data show CDR1 as MNHEY and CDR2 as SVGAGI. V trimming: 6 bases; J trimming: 8 bases; junction bases outside the gene matches: 4.